The rows below give T cell receptor beta chains drawn from one sample of a study of shared clonotypes between healthy human individuals. Libraries were prepared by immunoSEQ multiplex PCR; TCRdb keeps only in-frame clonotypes and omits some of them. The sample includes 2 million to 2.5 million clones, about nine tenths of them seen just once. The sequenced sample consisted of naive CD4+ T cells from PBMCs. The receptor source for this set is a man between 18 and 29 years old in good health. Some clones in this sample may be carry-over from other donors' samples. The CDR3 runs from the conserved cysteine through the conserved F or W. The D gene is left open where the match is weak. Clone sizes are given selectively: once, few, many, or a class where the clone is expanded.

DNA	CDR3	D	size	J	V
TGTGCCAGCAGTTTACTATGGGGGCCAGGCAATGAGCAGTTCTTC	CASSLLWGPGNEQFF	-	-	TRBJ2-1	TRBV7-9
TGCGCCAGCAGTGAGTCTCCAGGGACTGGAAACACCATATATTTT	CASSESPGTGNTIYF	-	-	TRBJ1-3	TRBV10-1
TGCGCCGTCCGGGGCAGGAAGGACAATGAGCAGTTCTTC	CAVRGRKDNEQFF	-	-	TRBJ2-1	TRBV5-1
TGCGCCAGCAGCCAAGCCGACAGGGAAAATTCACCCCTCCACTTT	CASSQADRENSPLHF	TRBD1	-	TRBJ1-6	TRBV4-3
TGTGCCAGCAGCCGTTGGACCGGTACCTACAATGAGCAGTTCTTC	CASSRWTGTYNEQFF	-	-	TRBJ2-1	TRBV14
TGTGCCAGTAGTGGACGGGGGGGTGAGGAGACCCAGTACTTC	CASSGRGGEETQYF	TRBD2	-	TRBJ2-5	TRBV19
TGTGCCAGCAGCGATAGGGGGGAGGAATACTATGGCTACACCTTC	CASSDRGEEYYGYTF	-	-	TRBJ1-2	TRBV7-9
TGCAGTGCTAGTAAGGAGACCCAGTACTTC	CSASKETQYF	-	-	TRBJ2-5	TRBV20-1
TGTGCCAGTAGTATAGTCCCGTGGAAGGGCGAAGGCAATCAGCCCCAGCATTTT	CASSIVPWKGEGNQPQHF	-	once	TRBJ1-5	TRBV19
TGCGCCAGCAGCTTCAGGGGGCCAACCTACAATGAGCAGTTCTTC	CASSFRGPTYNEQFF	TRBD1	-	TRBJ2-1	TRBV5-1
TGTGCCAGCAGCTCCCACCTAGCGCCCCTTTTCTCTGGGGCCAACGTCCTGACTTTC	CASSSHLAPLFSGANVLTF	-	-	TRBJ2-6	TRBV11-2
TGTGCCAGCAGCTTGGATAGGTTGGGAGGCTACACCTTC	CASSLDRLGGYTF	-	-	TRBJ1-2	TRBV28
TGTGCCAGCAACCAATTGAAGAGGTATGAGATCTTC	CASNQLKRYEIF	-	once	TRBJ2-7	TRBV5-8
TGTGCCAGTAGGGGAGCGACACCCACCTACGAGCAGTACTTC	CASRGATPTYEQYF	-	-	TRBJ2-7	TRBV19
TGTGCCAGCAGCAGGGTTAGGAGTGGCTACACCTTC	CASSRVRSGYTF	-	-	TRBJ1-2	TRBV5-4
TGTGCCAGTAGTATAGTACCGGACATACCTAGCAATCAGCCCCAGCATTTT	CASSIVPDIPSNQPQHF	-	-	TRBJ1-5	TRBV19
TGCGCCAGCAGCTTGTCTCTAGCGGGAGGTAGGGAGACCCAGTACTTC	CASSLSLAGGRETQYF	TRBD2	-	TRBJ2-5	TRBV5-1
TGCGCCAGCAGCCGACAGGGCGAGGAGACCCAGTACTTC	CASSRQGEETQYF	TRBD1	-	TRBJ2-5	TRBV4-1
TGTGCCAGCAGCCATATTAGTGGGACTAGCGGCTCCTACGAGCAGTACTTC	CASSHISGTSGSYEQYF	TRBD2	-	TRBJ2-7	TRBV4-2
TGCGCCAGCAAGGGACTAGCGAACTCCTACGAGCAGTACTTC	CASKGLANSYEQYF	TRBD2	-	TRBJ2-7	TRBV5-1
TGTGCCAGCTCACCAAGGGGACAGGGGGTTTACATTCAGTACTTC	CASSPRGQGVYIQYF	TRBD1	-	TRBJ2-4	TRBV18
TGTGCCAGCAGTGGGGCGAGGGTTGGAGCTTTCTTT	CASSGARVGAFF	-	-	TRBJ1-1	TRBV28
TGTGCCAGTAGGGACCCCACAGATACGCAGTATTTT	CASRDPTDTQYF	-	-	TRBJ2-3	TRBV19
TGCGCCAGCAGCCAGGTCGGATTAAACCAAGAGACCCAGTACTTC	CASSQVGLNQETQYF	-	-	TRBJ2-5	TRBV4-1
TGCGCCAGCAGCTACGGACTAGCGGGGAACCAAGAGACCCAGTACTTC	CASSYGLAGNQETQYF	TRBD2	once	TRBJ2-5	TRBV5-1
TGCGCCAGCAGCCAAGATCGGGATCCGTCTCAGTACTTC	CASSQDRDPSQYF	-	once	TRBJ2-7	TRBV5-1
TGTGCCAGCACAGGGGGCATCCAGCTCCAGCCCCAGCATTTT	CASTGGIQLQPQHF	TRBD1	-	TRBJ1-5	TRBV9
TGTGCCAGCAGTCGTCGTACCCGTGGCTACACCTTC	CASSRRTRGYTF	-	-	TRBJ1-2	TRBV28
TGTGCCAGCTCACCACCCCACAGTTGGTCCTACAATGAGCAGTTCTTC	CASSPPHSWSYNEQFF	-	-	TRBJ2-1	TRBV18
TGTGCCAGCACCTTGACTCCCAGGGTAACTGAAGCTTTCTTT	CASTLTPRVTEAFF	-	-	TRBJ1-1	TRBV28
TGTGCCAGCAGTTACGGACAGGGGGCCGTCTATGGCTACACCTTC	CASSYGQGAVYGYTF	TRBD1	-	TRBJ1-2	TRBV6-5
TGTGCCAGCTCACCTCCCGGGTTGGCCCGCAGGGGGGACACCGGGGAGCTGTTTTTT	CASSPPGLARRGDTGELFF	-	-	TRBJ2-2	TRBV18
TGTGCCAGCAGCCCGGACAGGGCCATCTATGGCTACACCTTC	CASSPDRAIYGYTF	TRBD1	-	TRBJ1-2	TRBV5-6
TGTGCCAGCAGTTTTGTTGGAAACACCATATATTTT	CASSFVGNTIYF	-	-	TRBJ1-3	TRBV28
TGTGCCAGCAGTTTAAAATTTAAGGGCAGCAAGAACACTGAAGCTTTCTTT	CASSLKFKGSKNTEAFF	-	-	TRBJ1-1	TRBV28
TGTGCCAGCAGCTTAGGGACAGGGGGGGATTATGGCTACACCTTC	CASSLGTGGDYGYTF	TRBD1	-	TRBJ1-2	TRBV7-9
TGTGCCAGTAGTGCGACAGGGGGCATGGCTGAAGCTTTCTTT	CASSATGGMAEAFF	TRBD1	-	TRBJ1-1	TRBV19
TGTGCCAGCAGCCCACAGGGTGGAAGCACAGATACGCAGTATTTT	CASSPQGGSTDTQYF	-	-	TRBJ2-3	TRBV7-3
TGTGCCAGCAGCTTAGCTGGGCAGGGGATAGAGACCCAGTACTTC	CASSLAGQGIETQYF	-	-	TRBJ2-5	TRBV7-9
TGCAGTGCTGGCCAGAGGAGGGGCTACACCTTC	CSAGQRRGYTF	-	-	TRBJ1-2	TRBV20-1
TGTGCCAGCAGCGTTAGACAGGGATCGGGCACAGATACGCAGTATTTT	CASSVRQGSGTDTQYF	TRBD1	-	TRBJ2-3	TRBV6-4
TGCGCCAGCAGCTTGTTGAGACAGGGGGCGGAAGGCTACACCTTC	CASSLLRQGAEGYTF	TRBD1	-	TRBJ1-2	TRBV5-1
TGTGCCAGTAGTGGGAGGGGGTCGAATCAGCCCCAGCATTTT	CASSGRGSNQPQHF	-	-	TRBJ1-5	TRBV19
TGTGCCAGCAGCTTAGGAGTTATGGGAGAGCAGTACTTC	CASSLGVMGEQYF	-	-	TRBJ2-7	TRBV7-6
TGTGCCAGCAGCCAAGAAAAAGCCAGAGATGAGACCCAGTACTTC	CASSQEKARDETQYF	-	-	TRBJ2-5	TRBV4-2
TGTGCCACCAGCAGCGGGAGGACTAGCACAGATACGCAGTATTTT	CATSSGRTSTDTQYF	TRBD2	-	TRBJ2-3	TRBV15
TGTGCCAGCAGCCAACAGGGTACCTACAATGAGCAGTTCTTC	CASSQQGTYNEQFF	-	-	TRBJ2-1	TRBV7-2
TGTGCCAGCAGCCGGGGGCTGAACACTGAAGCTTTCTTT	CASSRGLNTEAFF	-	-	TRBJ1-1	TRBV7-3
TGTGCCAGCTCACCCGACGCGGGAGGATCCTACGAGCAGTACTTC	CASSPDAGGSYEQYF	TRBD2	-	TRBJ2-7	TRBV18
TGTGCCAGCAGCGACGACAGGGGTGAAGAAAAACTGTTTTTT	CASSDDRGEEKLFF	TRBD1	-	TRBJ1-4	TRBV5-6
TGTGCCAGCTCACCCTCTCACCGGGGCACAGATACGCAGTATTTT	CASSPSHRGTDTQYF	-	-	TRBJ2-3	TRBV18
TGTGCCAGCAGTGGCCCTAACTATGGCTACACCTTC	CASSGPNYGYTF	-	-	TRBJ1-2	TRBV28